The 25 T cell receptor beta chains below were found in one sample sequenced in a study of shared clonotypes between healthy human individuals. Libraries were prepared by immunoSEQ multiplex PCR; TCRdb keeps only in-frame clonotypes and omits some of them. There are 2 million to 2.5 million clones in the sample; more than 80% occur only once, and about 0.39% lies in the top ten. Sequenced sample: naive CD4+ T cells from PBMCs. Subset meaning: CD45RA+ positively selected. Source of these receptors: a man aged 18 to 30 in good health. Some clones in this sample may be carry-over from other donors' samples.

The chain is built from TRBV7-6 and TRBJ1-2, with D perhaps matching TRBD1 (5 bases). This CDR3 has 12 amino acids. Germline V gene data show CDR1 as SGHVS and CDR2 as FNYEAQ. The V end was cut by 5 bases, the J end by 5 bases, with 9 bases between. This CDR3 reads CASSDQGYGYTF. CDR3 in DNA: TGTGCCAGCAGCGACCAGGGTTATGGCTACACCTTC.

The chain uses TRBV19 and TRBJ2-7; TRBD1 matches at 8 bases. The J segment lost 0 bases and the V segment lost 3 bases, leaving 4 bases of the junction unmatched. Per the germline V gene, CDR1 is LNHDA and CDR2 is SQIVND (reference sequence). This CDR3 is 15 amino acids long. The CDR3, as DNA: TGTGCCAGTAGTATGACAGGGGCAAGCTCCTACGAGCAGTACTTC. Translating it yields CASSMTGASSYEQYF.

The chain uses TRBV2 and TRBJ1-4; D unclear. V was clipped by 6 bases and J by 8 bases, with 7 bases between them. This CDR3 spans 11 amino acids. Germline-derived CDR1 and CDR2 are SNHLY and FYNNEI. CDR3: CASSAEEKLFF. The CDR3 DNA follows: TGTGCCAGCAGCGCAGAGGAAAAACTGTTTTTT.

The chain uses TRBV6-1 and TRBJ2-7; 11 bases match TRBD2. Losses at the gene ends were 6 bases for V and 3 bases for J; bases not matched to a gene: 4. Germline values: CDR1 MNHNS, CDR2 SASEGT. The CDR3 contains 14 residues. The CDR3 region is CASRLAGGDYEQYF. DNA of the CDR3: TGTGCCAGCAGATTAGCGGGAGGGGACTACGAGCAGTACTTC.

Points on this clone: The sample contains more than one DNA sequence encoding this CDR3. This chain links TRBV2 with TRBJ1-2; D gene uncertain. Trimming pared 5 bases from V and 1 base from J, leaving 5 bases between. Germline V lookup: CDR1 SNHLY, CDR2 FYNNEI. The CDR3 is made up of 12 amino acids. The CDR3 loop reads CASSLVNYGYTF. CDR3 in DNA: TGTGCCAGCAGTCTTGTTAACTATGGCTACACCTTC.

V usage is TRBV7-9 and J usage is TRBJ1-2, with 8 bases matching TRBD1. CDR1 is SEHNR and CDR2 is FQNEAQ in the germline V gene (reference sequence). Unmatched junction bases numbered 11, after V lost 10 bases and J lost 4 bases. This CDR3 has 14 residues. CDR3 DNA sequence: TGTGCCACTGAATCCGGGACAGGCCCCTATGGCTACACCTTC. It yields the protein CATESGTGPYGYTF.

The rearrangement links TRBV19 to TRBJ2-7, with D possibly being TRBD2 (5 bases). The CDR3 extends over 13 amino acids. Per the germline V gene, CDR1 is LNHDA and CDR2 is SQIVND (reference sequence). The germline V and J ends were trimmed by 4 bases and 5 bases, with 12 bases remaining between them. The CDR3 sequence is CASSRAGVHEQYF. The CDR3 nucleotides are TGTGCCAGTAGTAGAGCCGGGGTCCACGAGCAGTACTTC.

This clone was detected only once. V and J are TRBV6-6 and TRBJ1-1; TRBD1 might be the D (6 bases). Germline V CDR1 and CDR2: MNHNY, SVGAGI (reference sequence). This CDR3 is built from 15 residues. Deletions cut 2 bases from V and 0 bases from J, with 10 bases between. CDR3 residues: CASSYGQILNTEAFF. CDR3 sequence (DNA): TGTGCCAGCAGTTACGGACAGATCCTGAACACTGAAGCTTTCTTT.

The rearrangement links TRBV19 to TRBJ2-7; a possible D gene is TRBD2 (11 bases). The CDR3 has 19 amino acids. Germline V gives CDR1 LNHDA, CDR2 SQIVND (reference sequence). V was cut by 5 bases and J by 5 bases, with 31 bases left in between. CDR3 nucleotides: TGTGCCAGTAGTCCTTGGACAGGGGGAACTAGCGGGAGTGTGGACGAGCAGTACTTC. It codes for CASSPWTGGTSGSVDEQYF.

This clone appeared a single time. This sequence joins TRBV28 and TRBJ2-1; D may be TRBD2 (6 bases). The CDR3 sequence is 13 residues long. CDR1 and CDR2 (germline): MDHEN, SYDVKM. The V end lost 4 bases, the J end lost 15 bases, and 19 bases lay between the germline ends. CDR3 nucleotide sequence: TGTGCCAGCAGTTCCCTCCGACTAGGTCGGCTGTTCTTC. Protein product: CASSSLRLGRLFF.

This clone was seen only once. The J gene is TRBJ2-7, the V gene TRBV7-2, with D unresolved. V lost 1 base and J 4 bases, leaving 17 bases between the germline ends. This CDR3 is built from 16 residues. CDR1 is SGHTA and CDR2 is FQGNSA in the germline V gene. CDR3 nucleotides: TGTGCCAGCAGCTTAGTATTTTTGAATAGGGATTACGAGCAGTACTTC. Translated: CASSLVFLNRDYEQYF. Based on the CDR3 plus reference TRBV7-2 and TRBJ2-7, the full variable domain is GAGVSQSPSNKVTEKGKDVELRCDPISGHTALYWYRQSLGQGLEFLIYFQGNSAPDKSGLPSDRFSAERTGGSVSTLTIQRTQQEDSAVYLCASSLVFLNRDYEQYFGPGTRLTVT.

Details on this clone: Other DNA sequences in this sample translate to the same CDR3. The J gene is TRBJ2-7, the V gene TRBV4-2; 14 bases agree with TRBD2. V gave up 3 bases and J gave up 2 bases; unmatched junction bases: 3. This CDR3 is built from 16 residues. CDR1 is LGHNA, CDR2 YNFKEQ, per germline. The CDR3 loop is CASSQGLAGEPYEQYF. The DNA of the CDR3 is TGTGCCAGCAGCCAGGGACTAGCGGGAGAACCCTACGAGCAGTACTTC.

The chain has TRBV29-1 and TRBJ2-5; D possibly corresponds to TRBD1 (6 bases). V lost 4 bases and J lost 9, with 18 bases in between. This CDR3 comprises 13 residues. CDR1 is SQVTM, CDR2 ANQGSEA, per germline. Written as DNA, the CDR3 is TGCAGCGTTGTATGGACAGCCGACAGCCCCCAGTACTTC. This sequence encodes CSVVWTADSPQYF. The complete variable domain, with remaining parts taken from reference TRBV29-1 and TRBJ2-5, reads SAVISQKPSRDICQRGTSLTIQCQVDSQVTMMFWYRQQPGQSLTLIATANQGSEATYESGFVIDKFPISRPNLTFSTLTVSNMSPEDSSIYLCSVVWTADSPQYFGPGTRLLVL.

This chain links TRBV11-2 with TRBJ2-7; no definite D call. This CDR3 region has 11 residues. Trimming took off 3 bases at V and 6 bases at J, with 6 bases between the two ends. Germline V gene sequence: CDR1 SGHAT, CDR2 FQNNGV. The CDR3 DNA sequence: TGTGCCAGCAGCTTTAAGGTCGAGCAGTACTTC. Amino acid sequence: CASSFKVEQYF. The whole variable domain, remainder taken from reference TRBV11-2 and TRBJ2-7, is EAGVAQSPRYKIIEKRQSVAFWCNPISGHATLYWYQQILGQGPKLLIQFQNNGVVDDSQLPKDRFSAERLKGVDSTLKIQPAKLEDSAVYLCASSFKVEQYFGPGTRLTVT.

The genes are TRBV15 and TRBJ2-7; D perhaps matches TRBD2 (5 bases). The CDR3 has 13 amino acids. The V gene lost 4 bases and the J gene lost 6 bases, with 13 bases spanning the gap. The germline V gene has CDR1 LNHNV and CDR2 YYDKDF (reference sequence). The CDR3 coding sequence is TGTGCCACCAGCAACGATTTAGCGTCCGAGCAGTACTTC. This gives the protein CATSNDLASEQYF.

V is TRBV5-1 and J is TRBJ2-6; no clear D. V dropped 5 bases and J dropped 0 bases, with 9 bases sitting between them. The CDR3 length is 15 residues. Germline values: CDR1 SGHRS, CDR2 YFSETQ. The CDR3 loop reads CASSLFFSGANVLTF. The CDR3 bases are TGCGCCAGCAGTCTGTTTTTCTCTGGGGCCAACGTCCTGACTTTC.

A word on this clone: Other DNA sequences in the same sample also yield this CDR3. The chain couples TRBV28 to TRBJ2-3; 8 positions agree with TRBD2. CDR1 is MDHEN, CDR2 SYDVKM, per germline. This CDR3 has 13 residues. The J segment lost 1 base and the V segment lost 8 bases, leaving 2 bases of the junction unmatched. CDR3 region: CASRAGGTDTQYF. CDR3 sequence (DNA): TGTGCCAGCCGAGCGGGAGGCACAGATACGCAGTATTTT.

The chain carries TRBV30 and TRBJ2-5; TRBD1 or TRBD2 may be the D gene (6 bases each). The assigned J gene may be wrong: the sequence end matches TRBJ2-7 better. This CDR3 is built from 14 residues. Germline CDR1 is GTSNPN and CDR2 is SVGIG (reference sequence). The CDR3 DNA sequence: TGTGCCTGGAGTTTAGGGGGGAGCTCCTACGAGCAGTACTTC. It codes for CAWSLGGSSYEQYF.

On this clone itself: The same CDR3 arises from other DNA sequences in this sample as well. The CDR3 is CASSLGSTYNEQFF. DNA for the CDR3: TGCGCCAGCAGCTTAGGGAGTACCTACAATGAGCAGTTCTTC. The rearrangement joins TRBV5-1 to TRBJ2-1; D may be TRBD2 (5 bases). This CDR3 comprises 14 residues. Trimming took 2 bases from V and 2 from J, leaving 8 bases between them. Germline values: CDR1 SGHRS, CDR2 YFSETQ.

Points on this clone: This same CDR3 is encoded by further DNA sequences in the sample. The chain employs TRBV7-9 and TRBJ2-7; 7 nucleotides match TRBD1. This CDR3 has 14 amino acids. Germline CDR1 is SEHNR and CDR2 is FQNEAQ (reference sequence). V dropped 8 bases and J dropped 0; count of bases not matched to a gene: 7. The CDR3 reads CASSVWTGSYEQYF. DNA of the CDR3: TGTGCCAGCTCAGTTTGGACAGGCTCCTACGAGCAGTACTTC.

This clone showed up just a few times. V gene TRBV14 combines with J gene TRBJ1-1; unclear D gene. The CDR3 has 13 amino acids. Germline CDR1 is SGHDN and CDR2 is FVKESK. V was clipped by 1 base and J by 0 bases, with 3 bases between them. CDR3 nucleotide sequence: TGTGCCAGCAGCCAAGGGGTGAACACTGAAGCTTTCTTT. This gives the protein CASSQGVNTEAFF.

The chain couples TRBV4-2 to TRBJ1-4, with TRBD1 matching 12 bases. The CDR3 sequence is 17 residues long. The germline CDR1 and CDR2 sequences are LGHNA and YNFKEQ. The junction had 6 bases not matched to a gene; V was cut back by 4 bases and J by 3 bases. The CDR3 region is CASSPGTGGDSNEKLFF. As DNA, the CDR3 is TGTGCCAGCAGCCCAGGGACAGGGGGCGATTCTAATGAAAAACTGTTTTTT.

The chain recombines TRBV27 with TRBJ2-2; D not certain. The CDR3 is 14 amino acids. Looked up from germline, CDR1 is MNHEY and CDR2 is SMNVEV (reference sequence). V lost 3 bases, J lost 3 bases, and 8 bases lay in between. The CDR3 is CASSLVWDTGELFF. The CDR3 nucleotides read TGTGCCAGCAGTTTGGTATGGGACACCGGGGAGCTGTTTTTT.

The rearrangement links TRBV6-1 to TRBJ2-7, with D perhaps matching TRBD2 (7 bases). The germline V gene encodes CDR1 MNHNS and CDR2 SASEGT. Trimming left V 4 bases short and J 2 bases short, with 15 bases between. The CDR3 has 15 residues. The CDR3 reads CASSGGGSGTYEQYF. The CDR3 DNA sequence: TGTGCCAGCAGTGGGGGGGGCTCTGGCACCTACGAGCAGTACTTC.

The CDR3 nucleotides read TGTGCCACCAGCAGACAGCCCGGACCCAATGGCTACACCTTC. It encodes CATSRQPGPNGYTF. This chain links TRBV15 with TRBJ1-2, with D uncertain. This CDR3 spans 14 amino acids. Trimming cost V 2 bases and J 6 bases, with 13 bases left between them. CDR1 and CDR2 from the germline V gene are LNHNV and YYDKDF (reference sequence).